The subject of this entry is one T cell receptor beta chain. Its antigen is currently not known. Base qualities were left out, and no much larger clone turns up one base away. The data originate from a study of cytomegalovirus exposure and HLA in healthy donors (dated by TCRdb to 2016 to 2017). As for the study more broadly: According to an earlier analysis of 587 of the donors, 200 million or so T cells yielded roughly 110 million unique TCR beta sequences and about 280 Gb of sequence data. An earlier analysis of nearly 600 of the donors applied high-throughput TCR beta sequencing to assess whether each TCR beta V gene segment acted as functional or pseudogenic. Along with the approximately 670-subject first cohort, a separate validation cohort of over a hundred different subjects was used. Among about 400 genotyped donors of the cohort, an average of approximately 200,000 unique TCR beta nucleotide sequences was sequenced per donor, of which about 19% were non-productive. The study combined high-throughput TCR immunosequencing, statistical association of individual TCRs with disease status, and machine learning to predict cytomegalovirus infection status. The number of typed donors differed by locus: about 620-640 for A, B, C, DRB1 and DQB1; approximately 520 for DQA1; approximately 610 for DPA1; and 400 to 480 for DPB1. Donor age, sex, ethnicity and CMV serostatus were collected together with the repertoire data. The genetic ancestry cluster associated with self-reported Caucasian donors included around four fifths of the roughly 400 genotyped donors. In a later analysis, previously published TCR beta repertoires from about 670 donors were re-analyzed and high-resolution HLA genotyping was added so that TCR occurrence patterns could be studied. Genome-wide SNP genotypes for about three fifths of the roughly 670 donors were used in a later genetic analysis, which treated that subset as a discovery cohort. An early release that covered 500 to 800 HLA-typed donors contained around 300 gigabases of sequencing data and around 80 million unique TCR sequences. Every discovery cohort repertoire had been produced on one sequencing platform. The study was designed to test whether signatures of past pathogen exposure could be identified by cataloging public T cell receptors. Roughly five DR-DQ haplotypes were handled as single units for association and clustering, since linkage in the cohort was strong. HLA typing covered class I and class II loci at four-digit resolution. The T cell repertoires of under 700 subjects were profiled by immunosequencing and related to cytomegalovirus serostatus. Rather than drawing on any new phenotypic data, the later analysis identified candidate immune exposures from TCR beta sequences and the way those sequences occurred across donors. Summary of the overall study and its limitations: In a later analysis, TCR association rates were found to vary across HLA loci, with the most associated TCRs seen for DRB1 alleles and the fewest for HLA-C alleles. CMV serostatus was the only immune exposure information available for the cohort. In vitro tests confirmed that a few of the cytomegalovirus-associated TCR beta chains recognize cytomegalovirus antigens. Linkage disequilibrium might explain the correlated functional status among segregating V segments, but an unknown experimental factor could not be ruled out. In a later analysis, HLA-associated TCR beta chains showed more clonal expansion and lower generation probabilities than non-associated chains that were equally common. In a later analysis, 16,951 TCR beta sequences were associated with specific HLA alleles at a false discovery rate of 0.05. According to a later genetic analysis, donors in an Asian-associated ancestry cluster had fewer N-insertions in productive TCRs than the approximately 650-donor mean. In an earlier analysis of around 500 of the donors, most TCR beta V segments appeared in productive rearrangements about 87% or about 30% of the time, broadly matching IMGT annotations. The cohort was sequenced for TCR beta chains only, and without alpha or paired-chain data the features that could be detected were limited. Most TCR sequences were seen in very few donors, while some public TCRs were found in many individuals. Sequencing depth was assumed to be roughly uniform across donors in the presence/absence analyses, though that assumption may not hold. The study listed approximately 150 TCR beta chains as associated with cytomegalovirus. A later analysis reported that several top co-occurrence clusters appeared linked to parvovirus B19, influenza, CMV and Epstein-Barr virus. The earlier analysis of some 540 of the donors excluded 15 to 20 rarely observed V segments, including chromosome 9 orphons, because counts were too low. In a later genetic analysis, a missense DCLRE1C variant was associated with V-gene and J-gene trimming of TCR beta chains, and the association was replicated in an independent cohort. HLA typing was unavailable for some donors at each locus, so association tests used only the typed subset. A further reported finding was that TCR beta sequences accurately predicted the HLA-A and HLA-B alleles for most subjects in the first cohort. A later analysis found that most CMV-associated TCR beta chains appeared HLA-restricted, with HLA associations seemingly driven largely by CMV exposure. The authors suggested that the approach could potentially be extended to other disease states and immunological phenotypes. Assigning TCR associations to individual alleles was difficult when HLA alleles, especially DR and DQ, strongly co-occurred. The sequencing pipeline was judged likely to have produced a cluster of highly shared sequence variants as a technical artifact. Cytomegalovirus status was reported to be diagnosed by the classifier with high specificity and sensitivity in both the original and validation cohorts. Because the 87-base-pair reads could not distinguish some IMGT-functional V segments, including TRBV6-2 and TRBV6-3, those segments were excluded.

In total, approximately 690 healthy bone marrow donors made up the cohort. At the time of sampling, every cohort member was nominally healthy, though immune exposures that went unrecorded were likely present. The donor tested CMV seropositive, placing the donor among the 250 to 350 seropositive members of the cohort. Each donor provided a peripheral blood sample, and peripheral blood mononuclear cells were used for TCR beta sequencing. Genomic DNA was extracted from the blood cell samples with the Qiagen DNeasy Blood Extraction Kit. Per the germline V gene, ENHRY is the CDR1 and SYGVKD is the CDR2. The cysteine opens and the phenylalanine closes a CDR3 of 14 amino acids. The entry retains the CDR3 DNA only, 42 bases that are in frame from base 1. Library generation was performed with the immunoSEQ multiplex PCR assay. A mixture of 60 forward primers for TCR Vbeta segments and 13 reverse primers for TCR Jbeta segments was used in the multiplex PCR. A multiplex PCR assay on genomic DNA amplified the CDR3 region of rearranged TCR beta genes. The Illumina HiSeq System was used to sequence the amplified TCR beta libraries as 87-base-pair reads. The source study handled its data this way. Across the 666 repertoires, a later analysis counted around 80 million unique TCR beta chains, approximately 12 million of which were shared by at least two donors. Raw reads were error-corrected and collapsed into unique sequences with a nearest-neighbor algorithm that merged closely related sequences to remove PCR and sequencing errors. To assign V, D and J gene segments, CDR3 sequences were aligned to IMGT reference sequences. For a sequence to be retained, a match of at least six nucleotides was required to both a V gene segment and a J gene segment. Rearrangements were classified as productive when the CDR3 lacked stop codons and remained in frame with V and J, and all other rearrangements were classified as non-productive. CDR3 was defined by IMGT convention, running from the second conserved V-encoded cysteine to the conserved J-encoded phenylalanine. The earlier analysis of about 640 of the donors excluded any sequence lacking an unambiguous match to a single V gene segment. An earlier analysis of a few hundred of the donors classified V segments as functional when productive rearrangements were above 56.7% and as segregating when the standard deviation between donors was above 5%. A statistical classification framework was developed to diagnose cytomegalovirus status using the catalog of TCR beta chain sequences. In a later analysis, TCR nucleotide sequences were compared against IMGT/GENE-DB human TR gene sequences so that V and J genes could be assigned. Using the TCRdist pipeline, a later analysis assigned CDR3 sequences along with most-parsimonious VDJ recombination scenarios. In a later analysis, each TCR beta chain was defined by its CDR3 amino acid sequence together with its V-gene family, and reads without a unique V-gene family were excluded. In a later analysis, several hundred highly shared, low-generation-probability nucleotide sequences were removed to address suspected cross-contamination and a sequencing artifact. In a later analysis, a clonal expansion index for each public chain was calculated from normalized within-repertoire ranks of inferred template counts. A later analysis computed generation probabilities with a VDJ recombination model fitted to out-of-frame rearrangements, and checked the results against IGoR. In a later analysis, hypergeometric tests were used to score TCR-TCR, TCR-HLA and TCR-CMV co-occurrence, with a repertoire-size bias correction applied to TCR pairs. In a later analysis, false discovery rates were estimated by permuting HLA or CMV assignments 20 times. In a later analysis, co-occurring TCRs were grouped using DBSCAN, and TCRdist sequence similarity was added for clustering within HLA-allele-positive subsets. Repertoires with fewer than 30,000 or more than 120,000 public chains were left out of co-occurrence clustering, as were about 5 repertoires with anomalous nucleotide sharing. TCRdb's version of the immuneACCESS table is confined to in-frame rearrangements and falls short of the full clone set. An unresolved V gene accounts for under half of the shortfall where checked; the remainder is of unknown origin. Clonal size and the V and J genes are those of that table, whereas D and trimming came from the DNA. Recorded for this sample are approximately 150,000 clones; around 79% of them occurred a single time. About 7.4% of the sample belongs to the ten largest clones.

The sample was PBMCs. The TCR originated in a male donor in good health and CMV-seropositive. The chain employs TRBV10-3 and TRBJ2-5; the D gene is unclear. The CDR3 in this case is CATSEPPRPETQYF. The DNA sequence is TGTGCTACATCCGAACCTCCCCGCCCAGAGACCCAGTACTTC.